Below, 21 T cell receptor beta chains from the same sample are listed, as sequenced in a study of blood T cell repertoires in COVID-19. The data were produced by immunoSEQ multiplex PCR, yet TCRdb's version contains in-frame clones alone and is incomplete. The sample includes fewer than 150,000 clones, roughly 79% seen only once; the top ten take over 15%. Sequencing was done on a sample of peripheral blood. The origin of the receptors is a man older than 75 with acute or convalescent COVID-19.

The chain carries TRBV15 and TRBJ2-1; perhaps TRBD1 as D (5 bases). This CDR3 spans 12 amino acids. Germline values: CDR1 LNHNV, CDR2 YYDKDF (reference sequence). Trimming removed 3 bases at V and 7 bases at J, with 7 bases between. Here the CDR3 reads CATSRTANEQFF. DNA for the CDR3: TGTGCCACCAGCAGGACAGCTAATGAGCAGTTCTTC.

The genes are TRBV3-1 (or the pseudogene TRBV3-2) and TRBJ1-1; tentative D call: TRBD1 (5 bases). Trimming took 5 bases from V and 1 from J, leaving 8 bases between them. Germline-derived CDR1 and CDR2 are LGHDT and YNNKEL (reference sequence). CDR3 length equals 13 residues. This CDR3 reads CASSKGKNTEAFF. The CDR3 region has the DNA TGTGCCAGCAGCAAGGGGAAGAACACTGAAGCTTTCTTT.

The chain couples TRBV28 to TRBJ1-3; weak D call: TRBD1 (5 bases). CDR3 length: 14 residues. CDR1 and CDR2 from the germline V gene are MDHEN and SYDVKM. The V and J ends lost 2 bases and 4 bases respectively, with 9 bases between them. The CDR3 spells CASSLQGSGNTIYF. DNA for the CDR3: TGTGCCAGCAGTTTACAGGGTTCGGGAAACACCATATATTTT.

This clone has only one observation. The CDR3 is CASSPQRNYGYTF. The CDR3 bases are TGTGCCAGCAGTCCGCAGCGGAACTATGGCTACACCTTC. V gene TRBV12-3 or TRBV12-4 combines with J gene TRBJ1-2; no firm D call. This CDR3 spans 13 amino acids. Trimming cost V 5 bases and J 2 bases, with 9 bases left between them.

The chain employs TRBV19 and TRBJ2-2; a weak D match, TRBD2 (5 bases). This CDR3 is built from 13 residues. Looked up from germline, CDR1 is LNHDA and CDR2 is SQIVND (reference sequence). V lost 3 bases and J 4 bases, leaving 6 bases between the germline ends. The CDR3 region is CASSIEGTGELFF. DNA for the CDR3: TGTGCCAGTAGTATCGAGGGCACCGGGGAGCTGTTTTTT.

CDR3 coding DNA: TGCGCCAGCAGCCAAGCTGGGGCGGTTAACACTGAAGCTTTCTTT. Translated, it gives CASSQAGAVNTEAFF. The chain combines TRBV4-3 with TRBJ1-1; D may be TRBD1 (5 bases). The CDR3 is 15 amino acids. V dropped 1 base and J dropped 2 bases, with 11 bases sitting between them. Germline V gene lookup returns CDR1 LGHNA and CDR2 YSLEER.

The chain links TRBV3-1 (or the pseudogene TRBV3-2) to TRBJ2-7; TRBD1 matches at 8 bases. The germline CDR1 and CDR2 sequences are LGHDT and YNNKEL (reference sequence). This CDR3 is 15 amino acids long. The junction had 7 bases not matched to a gene; V was cut back by 3 bases and J by 3 bases. The CDR3 region is CASSQRRDRGYEQYF. Here the CDR3 DNA reads TGTGCCAGCAGCCAGAGGAGAGACAGGGGCTACGAGCAGTACTTC.

The chain couples TRBV19 to TRBJ1-1; 10 nucleotides match TRBD1. Per germline, CDR1 LNHDA and CDR2 SQIVND (reference sequence). Unmatched junction bases numbered 11, after V lost 3 bases and J lost 10 bases. CDR3 length equals 15 residues. In DNA form, the CDR3 reads TGTGCCAGTAGTATGTTACCGGGGACAGGGGTTCGAGCTTTCTTT. It yields the protein CASSMLPGTGVRAFF.

This clone was recorded a few times. V usage is TRBV5-1 and J usage is TRBJ2-5, with D possibly being TRBD1 (6 bases). Germline CDR1 and CDR2: SGHRS and YFSETQ. Trimming removed 4 bases from V and 1 base from J, with 11 bases in between. CDR3 size: 14 residues. CDR3 sequence: CASSVWTVQETQYF. Written as DNA, the CDR3 is TGCGCCAGCAGCGTATGGACAGTCCAAGAGACCCAGTACTTC.

This chain joins TRBV19 and TRBJ2-5, with 9 bases that match TRBD2. Trimming removed 6 bases from V and 5 bases from J; junction bases left unmatched: 4. Germline V gene data show CDR1 as LNHDA and CDR2 as SQIVND (reference sequence). CDR3 length: 13 residues. In DNA, the CDR3 is TGTGCCAGTAGCGCGGGGGGGAGGGAGACCCAGTACTTC. It specifies CASSAGGRETQYF.

The chain combines TRBV19 with TRBJ2-2, with 7 bases that match TRBD1. Germline trimming cut 7 bases from V and 6 bases from J; bases unmatched to any gene: 14. This CDR3 is 16 amino acids long. Germline CDR1 LNHDA, CDR2 SQIVND (reference sequence). This CDR3 is CASTPAGKGAAGELFF. The CDR3 DNA reads TGTGCCAGTACCCCCGCCGGGAAGGGGGCAGCCGGGGAGCTGTTTTTT.

As DNA, the CDR3 is TGTGCCATCAGCGAACAGGGACCCCCAGATACGCAGTATTTT. It yields the protein CAISEQGPPDTQYF. The V gene is TRBV10-3, the J gene TRBJ2-3; the D gene is possibly TRBD1 (6 bases). Germline V gene lookup returns CDR1 ENHRY and CDR2 SYGVKD. V gave up 6 bases and J gave up 4 bases, with 14 bases separating them. The CDR3 extends over 14 amino acids.

The CDR3 loop reads CASSHGTANTGELFF. The CDR3 DNA is TGTGCCAGCAGCCACGGGACAGCTAACACCGGGGAGCTGTTTTTT. The V gene is TRBV11-2, the J gene TRBJ2-2; 7 bases agree with TRBD1. The CDR3 is 15 amino acids. Germline CDR1 and CDR2: SGHAT and FQNNGV. The trim removed 5 bases at V and 2 bases at J, leaving 5 bases unmatched.

This chain links TRBV11-2 with TRBJ2-1; unclear D gene. V was cut by 0 bases and J by 0 bases, with 15 bases left in between. Germline V CDR1 and CDR2: SGHAT, FQNNGV. The CDR3 is made up of 18 amino acids. The CDR3 is CASSLDVRPGNSYNEQFF. Written as DNA, the CDR3 is TGTGCCAGCAGCTTAGATGTTAGGCCAGGCAACTCCTACAATGAGCAGTTCTTC.

This clone was seen only once. The CDR3 sequence is CASKGGEFGELFF. As DNA, the CDR3 is TGTGCCAGCAAGGGAGGAGAATTCGGGGAGCTGTTTTTT. This chain links TRBV12-3 or TRBV12-4 with TRBJ2-2, with D maybe TRBD2 (6 bases). This CDR3 spans 13 amino acids. V lost 7 bases and J 7 bases, leaving 13 bases between the germline ends.

The rearrangement joins TRBV29-1 to TRBJ2-2; 9 bases are a match to TRBD2. Looked up from germline, CDR1 is SQVTM and CDR2 is ANQGSEA. The CDR3 contains 14 residues. The ends lost 6 bases at V and 5 bases at J; junction bases unmatched: 7. CDR3: CSVPLAGITGELFF. The CDR3 DNA follows: TGCAGCGTACCCCTAGCGGGGATAACCGGGGAGCTGTTTTTT.

The CDR3 DNA reads TGTGCCAGCAGCCCTGGTTGGGACAGGAGTAATGAAAAACTGTTTTTT. This codes for CASSPGWDRSNEKLFF. The chain employs TRBV4-2 and TRBJ1-4, with TRBD1 matching 8 bases. Germline V lookup: CDR1 LGHNA, CDR2 YNFKEQ. CDR3 length equals 16 residues. V shed 4 bases, J shed 4 bases, and the junction held 8 bases outside the gene matches.

This chain joins TRBV5-1 and TRBJ1-1, with unresolved D. V lost 1 base and J lost 0, with 7 bases in between. The CDR3 covers 14 residues. Germline values: CDR1 SGHRS, CDR2 YFSETQ. CDR3 residues: CASSLSGLNTEAFF. Here the CDR3 DNA reads TGCGCCAGCAGCTTGAGCGGGTTGAACACTGAAGCTTTCTTT.

The rearrangement joins TRBV5-1 to TRBJ2-7; D might be TRBD1 (7 bases). Trimming took 0 bases from V and 0 from J, leaving 16 bases between them. In germline, CDR1 is SGHRS, CDR2 YFSETQ. CDR3 length: 17 amino acids. The CDR3 loop reads CASSLGGGGPISYEQYF. The CDR3 coding sequence is TGCGCCAGCAGCTTGGGTGGAGGGGGCCCAATCTCCTACGAGCAGTACTTC.

The genes are TRBV11-2 and TRBJ2-5, with a tentative D call TRBD1 (5 bases). Germline V gene sequence: CDR1 SGHAT, CDR2 FQNNGV. V lost 6 bases to trimming and J lost 9 bases, with 20 bases between them. The CDR3 is made up of 14 amino acids. The CDR3 region is CASSSGSKPSAQYF. The CDR3 region has the DNA TGTGCCAGCAGTTCAGGGTCCAAACCCTCCGCCCAGTACTTC. The full variable domain, in which reference TRBV11-2 and TRBJ2-5 provide the parts outside the CDR3, is EAGVAQSPRYKIIEKRQSVAFWCNPISGHATLYWYQQILGQGPKLLIQFQNNGVVDDSQLPKDRFSAERLKGVDSTLKIQPAKLEDSAVYLCASSSGSKPSAQYFGPGTRLLVL.

This chain uses TRBV6-5 with TRBJ1-1; D gene uncertain. V lost 5 bases to trimming and J lost 1 base, with 8 bases between them. This CDR3 is built from 13 residues. In germline, CDR1 is MNHEY, CDR2 SVGAGI. The CDR3 loop reads CASSRDTNTEAFF. CDR3 in DNA: TGTGCCAGCAGTAGAGACACGAACACTGAAGCTTTCTTT.